This TCR beta chain was captured in a study of human T cells and chemical hapten exposure. Study in general: Read at 6 days, the patch tests placed 0.01% DPC on the upper back.

Findings of the study overall: After DPC sensitization, TCRs above 1 in 1000 frequency showed no change. Expanded TCRs created a significantly greater count of big CDR3 similarity clusters than controls did.

TCRdb called the RACE reads again in MiXCR, with one record for every CDR3 protein. The sample lists roughly 69,000 distinct CDR3 sequences; 9.5% to 11% were seen once. This clonotype was seen only a few times. What it binds is unknown. V was trimmed by 3 bases and J by 5 bases, leaving 11 bases between them. This CDR3 has 14 residues. Germline CDR1 and CDR2: LNHDA and SQIVND (reference sequence). Time point of the sample: patch test 3, about 24 weeks after DPC sensitization. The treatment denotes: therapeutic diphenylcyclopropenone sensitization with weekly scalp DPC. The chain joins TRBV19 to TRBJ1-5, with D maybe TRBD1 (5 bases). The receptor comes from a woman aged 25 to 39 with alopecia areata. Some clones in this sample may be carry-over from other donors' samples. The sequencing used whole blood, collected in connection with sensitization to the hapten diphenylcyclopropenone (DPC). CDR3 protein: CASSIEGVYQPQHF. DNA of the CDR3: TGTGCCAGTAGTATTGAAGGGGTTTATCAGCCCCAGCATTTT.